The 8 T cell receptor beta chains below come from one sample, sequenced in a study of shared clonotypes between healthy human individuals. Profiled with immunoSEQ multiplex PCR; TCRdb holds only in-frame clones, not every one. The sample contains roughly 2.5 million clones, just over 90% of which appear only once. Sequencing input: naive CD4+ T cells sorted from blood. Noted subset: CD45RA+ positively selected. All receptors come from a man younger than 35 in good health.

This clone was seen a few times. The sample has other DNA sequences that encode this CDR3 too. This chain connects TRBV6-1 to TRBJ1-1; 9 bases agree with TRBD1. The CDR3 is made up of 14 amino acids. With 4 bases clipped from V and 5 bases from J, the junction kept 5 bases outside the gene matches. Germline V CDR1 and CDR2: MNHNS, SASEGT. CDR3 loop: CASSADRGGTEAFF. DNA for the CDR3: TGTGCCAGCAGTGCGGACAGGGGAGGGACTGAAGCTTTCTTT.

CDR3 DNA sequence: TGTGCCAGCAGCCCTAAACCGACGGATAACTATGGCTACACCTTC. Translated: CASSPKPTDNYGYTF. This chain connects TRBV13 to TRBJ1-2, with D hard to call. V lost 5 bases and J 1 base, leaving 14 bases between the germline ends. Germline V lookup: CDR1 PRHDT, CDR2 FYEKMQ (reference sequence). CDR3 length equals 15 residues.

The chain recombines TRBV2 with TRBJ1-5; D unresolved. Germline V gene lookup returns CDR1 SNHLY and CDR2 FYNNEI. The V and J ends lost 2 bases and 4 bases respectively, with 15 bases between them. The CDR3 is 16 amino acids. The CDR3 here is CASSELKVLGNQPQHF. Written as DNA, the CDR3 is TGTGCCAGCAGTGAACTCAAGGTTCTAGGGAATCAGCCCCAGCATTTT.

The genes are TRBV18 and TRBJ2-2; no clear D. The CDR3 is made up of 13 amino acids. The germline V and J ends were trimmed by 2 bases and 10 bases, with 11 bases remaining between them. Germline CDR1 and CDR2: KGHSH and LQKENI. CDR3 sequence reads: CASSPNHSKELFF. CDR3 sequence (DNA): TGTGCCAGCTCACCAAATCACAGTAAGGAGCTGTTTTTT.

V gene TRBV30 combines with J gene TRBJ2-3; either TRBD1 or TRBD2 may supply D (5 bases each). This CDR3 is 11 amino acids long. Trimming removed 4 bases at V and 4 bases at J, with 6 bases between. Germline loops: CDR1 GTSNPN, CDR2 SVGIG (reference sequence). The CDR3 is CAWMGADTQYF. In DNA form, the CDR3 reads TGTGCCTGGATGGGGGCAGATACGCAGTATTTT.

The chain carries TRBV6-5 and TRBJ2-1; 7 positions agree with TRBD2. J gave up 6 bases and V 6 bases, and 11 bases lay outside the gene matches. The germline gives CDR1 MNHEY, CDR2 SVGAGI. The CDR3 is made up of 15 amino acids. The CDR3 loop reads CASSRQVPGGNEQFF. CDR3 sequence (DNA): TGTGCCAGCAGCCGACAAGTACCGGGGGGCAATGAGCAGTTCTTC.

This chain joins TRBV5-4 and TRBJ1-2; D unclear. The V gene lost 0 bases and the J gene lost 1 base, with 10 bases spanning the gap. CDR3 length: 15 residues. Germline V lookup: CDR1 SGHNT, CDR2 YYREEE (reference sequence). DNA of the CDR3: TGTGCCAGCAGCTTGGCCTCGGCCGGTAACTATGGCTACACCTTC. Protein product: CASSLASAGNYGYTF.

The rearrangement joins TRBV7-2 to TRBJ1-5; D call uncertain. The CDR3 is made up of 15 amino acids. The V end lost 5 bases, the J end lost 6 bases, and 17 bases lay between the germline ends. Germline V CDR1 and CDR2: SGHTA, FQGNSA. CDR3 amino acids: CASSPEAGVGQPQHF. The CDR3 nucleotides are TGTGCCAGCAGCCCTGAGGCGGGAGTTGGTCAGCCCCAGCATTTT.